This TCR beta chain was sequenced in a study of OX40 agonist ivuxolimab in advanced cancers. Study summary: At 0.01 to 10 mg/kg, ivuxolimab was administered intravenously to patients every 2 weeks. The study enrolled dose-escalation patients with hepatocellular carcinoma, melanoma, renal cell or head and neck cancer.

With regard to this clone: Its antigen remains unknown. Sequence at one end of the junction differs from germline and may be a read error.

Germline V gene data show CDR1 as SGDLS and CDR2 as YYNGEE. There are 15 residues in the CDR3. Only in-frame clones appear in the TCRdb table, and some are missing; sequencing was by immunoSEQ multiplex PCR. The sample records 65,000 to 85,000 clones, roughly 87% being singletons. Study-wide results and caveats: Nonresponders, in some cases, also had low normalized T-cell clonal expansion.

The gene calls are TRBV9 and TRBJ2-3, with D possibly matching TRBD1 (6 bases). The origin of this receptor is an adult with an advanced solid tumor such as melanoma, head and neck, liver or kidney cancer. Sequencing was performed on CD4+ or CD8+ T cells sorted from blood, taken in a trial of the OX40 agonist ivuxolimab. DNA of the CDR3: TGTGCCAGCAGCGTACTCTGGGGTCCGGACAGAGGCATGGATTTT. Translating it yields CASSVLWGPDRGMDF.